A single sample gave rise to the 8 T cell receptor beta chains below, sequenced in a study of blood T cell repertoires in COVID-19 (TCRdb year 2020). The protocol used for the library was the immunoSEQ multiplex PCR assay. TCRdb holds this immuneACCESS table with in-frame rearrangements only. Some clones are missing; in checked studies, unresolved V genes explain under half, and the rest has no known cause. The sample yields 100,000 or so clones; 80% to 90% were counted once. Less than 40% of the sample lies in the top ten. Sequencing was carried out using peripheral blood. The receptors stem from a woman older than 75 with acute or convalescent COVID-19.

This sequence joins TRBV19 and TRBJ1-1; D is ambiguous. Germline V gene lookup returns CDR1 LNHDA and CDR2 SQIVND (reference sequence). CDR3 length: 14 amino acids. V lost 4 bases and J 1 base, leaving 10 bases between the germline ends. The CDR3 bases are TGTGCCAGTAGTAAGGCCCGACAGAACACTGAAGCTTTCTTT. Protein: CASSKARQNTEAFF.

V gene TRBV6-2 or TRBV6-3 combines with J gene TRBJ2-2; 8 nucleotides match TRBD1. CDR3 size: 15 residues. V was pared by 5 bases and J by 7 bases, with 9 bases of the junction left unmatched. Germline lookup yields CDR1 MNHEY and CDR2 SVGEGT. The CDR3 coding sequence is TGTGCCAGCAGTCCGAGGACAGGGACCTTCGGGGAGCTGTTTTTT. It translates to CASSPRTGTFGELFF.

This clone was counted a few times. V is TRBV6-2 or TRBV6-3 and J is TRBJ1-5; D is ambiguous. In germline, CDR1 is MNHEY, CDR2 SVGEGT. This CDR3 has 15 amino acids. Trimming took off 2 bases at V and 3 bases at J, with 11 bases between the two ends. CDR3 region: CASSYIQASNQPQHF. Written as DNA, the CDR3 is TGTGCCAGCAGTTACATCCAGGCATCCAATCAGCCCCAGCATTTT.

The chain carries TRBV6-5 and TRBJ1-2; D is unclear. Per germline, CDR1 MNHEY and CDR2 SVGAGI. Trimming left V 6 bases short and J 0 bases short, with 8 bases between. The CDR3 has 13 residues. The CDR3 sequence: CASSPGTNYGYTF. DNA for the CDR3: TGTGCCAGCAGCCCCGGGACTAACTATGGCTACACCTTC.

The genes are TRBV7-9 and TRBJ2-1, with 12 bases matching TRBD2. This CDR3 region has 15 residues. Germline assignment: CDR1 SEHNR and CDR2 FQNEAQ (reference sequence). V lost 6 bases and J lost 3; bases outside the gene matches: 3. The CDR3 DNA is TGTGCCAGCAGACCTAGCGGGGGGGGCTACAATGAGCAGTTCTTC. It codes for CASRPSGGGYNEQFF.

The chain has TRBV18 and TRBJ1-1; TRBD1 is a possible D gene (6 bases). The V end lost 1 base, the J end lost 10 bases, and 16 bases lay between the germline ends. The germline V gene encodes CDR1 KGHSH and CDR2 LQKENI. The CDR3 consists of 14 residues. CDR3 amino acids: CASSPLDRSSGAFF. Here the CDR3 DNA reads TGTGCCAGCTCACCACTCGACAGGTCCTCGGGAGCTTTCTTT.

This clone was recorded only once. This rearrangement joins TRBV19 to TRBJ1-1; D remains ambiguous. CDR3 length: 16 amino acids. The V gene's germline CDR1 is LNHDA and CDR2 SQIVND (reference sequence). Trimming left V 5 bases short and J 4 bases short, with 20 bases between. The CDR3 region has the DNA TGTGCCAGTAGTCCCACCCGGACTGTCATGGGCACTGAAGCTTTCTTT. It encodes CASSPTRTVMGTEAFF.

The rearrangement uses TRBV5-1 and TRBJ1-1, with 7 bases matching TRBD1. Germline assignment: CDR1 SGHRS and CDR2 YFSETQ. The CDR3 covers 16 residues. V dropped 4 bases and J dropped 3; count of bases not matched to a gene: 12. As DNA, the CDR3 is TGCGCCAGCAGCACCGGGACAGTCCCGAGGGACACTGAAGCTTTCTTT. Amino acids: CASSTGTVPRDTEAFF.